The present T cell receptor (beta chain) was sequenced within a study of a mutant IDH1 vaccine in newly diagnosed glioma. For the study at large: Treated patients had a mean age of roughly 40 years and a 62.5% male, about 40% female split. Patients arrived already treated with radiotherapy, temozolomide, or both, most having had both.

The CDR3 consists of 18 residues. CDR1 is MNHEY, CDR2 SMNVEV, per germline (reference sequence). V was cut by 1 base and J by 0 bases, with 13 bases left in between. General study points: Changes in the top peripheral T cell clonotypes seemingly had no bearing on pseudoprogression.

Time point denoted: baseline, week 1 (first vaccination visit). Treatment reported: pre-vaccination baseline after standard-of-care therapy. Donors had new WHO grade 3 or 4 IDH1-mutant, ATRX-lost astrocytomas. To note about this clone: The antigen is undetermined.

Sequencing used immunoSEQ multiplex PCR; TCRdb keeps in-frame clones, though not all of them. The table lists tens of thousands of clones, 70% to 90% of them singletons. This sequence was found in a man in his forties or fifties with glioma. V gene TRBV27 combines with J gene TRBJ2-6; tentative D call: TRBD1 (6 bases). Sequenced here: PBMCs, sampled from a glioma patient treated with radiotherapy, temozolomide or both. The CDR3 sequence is CASSLYATGASGANVLTF. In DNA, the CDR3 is TGTGCCAGCAGTTTATACGCGACAGGCGCCTCTGGGGCCAACGTCCTGACTTTC.